This T cell receptor (beta chain) was sequenced for a study of shared clonotypes between healthy human individuals. Broader study findings: Sharing of clonotypes among donors was expected to vary with sequencing depth.

The naive CD8 fraction comprised CD45RO-negative cells positively selected for CCR7 and excluded terminally differentiated effector memory CD45RA+ cells. Repertoires were generated with immunoSEQ multiplex PCR, while TCRdb's copy carries only in-frame clones and drops some. The table includes approximately 600,000 clones, approximately 95% detected once. The CDR3 loop spans 12 amino acids. Trimming cost V 3 bases and J 3 bases, with 7 bases left between them. Germline V gene data show CDR1 as SGDLS and CDR2 as YYNGEE. For this clone: Its antigen is as yet unknown.

The specimen sequenced was naive CD8+ T cells sorted from blood. The sequence was obtained from a woman aged 25 to 45 in good health. J is TRBJ2-7 and V is TRBV9, with D uncertain. The CDR3 bases are TGTGCCAGCAGCGATGAAGGCTACGAGCAGTACTTC. Encoded protein: CASSDEGYEQYF.